One and the same sample provided the 7 T cell receptor beta chains below, sequenced in a study of T cells in localized non-small cell lung cancer. Produced via immunoSEQ multiplex PCR; TCRdb's table is partial and in-frame only. This table holds some 7,000 clones, more than 20% found once. The sample in question was lung tumor tissue, obtained before any cancer treatment. Every receptor here comes from a man aged 40 to 69 with stage III squamous cell lung carcinoma.

This clone was observed a handful of times. The chain is built from TRBV6-8 and TRBJ1-2; 7 bases fit TRBD1. The V gene end was trimmed by 10 bases and the J gene end by 4 bases; junction bases not matched to a gene: 12. This CDR3 is 14 amino acids long. Germline-derived CDR1 and CDR2 are MNHGY and SAAAGT. CDR3 nucleotide sequence: TGTGCCATCAGCCCCGGACAGGTTCTCTATGGCTACACCTTC. It is translated as CAISPGQVLYGYTF.

The chain joins TRBV9 to TRBJ1-6; D possibly corresponds to TRBD1 (5 bases). CDR3 length equals 14 residues. The germline gives CDR1 SGDLS, CDR2 YYNGEE. Trimming removed 0 bases from V and 7 bases from J, with 8 bases in between. The chain's CDR3 is CASSVGGANSPLHF. CDR3 nucleotide sequence: TGTGCCAGCAGCGTAGGAGGGGCCAATTCACCCCTCCACTTT.

CDR3 nucleotides: TGTGCCAGCAGCTTACAGGGGTTCGGCAATCAGCCCCAGCATTTT. Encoded protein: CASSLQGFGNQPQHF. This chain uses TRBV11-3 with TRBJ1-5, with D maybe TRBD1 (6 bases). The V gene lost 2 bases and the J gene lost 2 bases, with 10 bases spanning the gap. Germline V CDR1 and CDR2: SGHNT, YENEEA. This CDR3 is built from 15 residues.

The rearrangement links TRBV6-8 to TRBJ2-7; D is ambiguous. The CDR3 extends over 12 amino acids. V was clipped by 0 bases and J by 1 base, with 1 base between them. From germline, CDR1 is MNHGY and CDR2 SAAAGT. The CDR3 loop is CASSYSSYEQYF. In DNA form, the CDR3 reads TGTGCCAGCAGTTACTCTTCCTACGAGCAGTACTTC.

This sequence joins TRBV28 and TRBJ2-7; 8 bases match TRBD1. CDR1 is MDHEN, CDR2 SYDVKM, per germline. This CDR3 has 15 amino acids. The ends lost 4 bases at V and 1 base at J; junction bases unmatched: 6. The CDR3 bases are TGTGCCAGCAGTTCCAGGGGGCGCGGGTCCTACGAGCAGTACTTC. Encoded protein: CASSSRGRGSYEQYF.

In this sample, this clone is medium-sized. The V and J genes are TRBV11-3 and TRBJ1-1; D is unresolved. Germline CDR1 is SGHNT and CDR2 is YENEEA. The length of the CDR3 is 14 residues. V lost 4 bases to trimming and J lost 2 bases, with 11 bases between them. The DNA of the CDR3 is TGTGCCAGCAGCTCCTATGACCGAAACACTGAAGCTTTCTTT. Translating gives CASSSYDRNTEAFF.

In its sample, this clone was seen a few times. This sequence joins TRBV11-3 and TRBJ2-7, with 13 bases lining up with TRBD2. Trimming removed 5 bases from V and 7 bases from J; junction bases left unmatched: 5. CDR1 SGHNT and CDR2 YENEEA come from the germline V gene. This CDR3 spans 14 amino acids. The CDR3, as DNA: TGTGCCAGCAGCCGGGGACTAGCGGGAACTGAGCAGTACTTC. Protein product: CASSRGLAGTEQYF. The full variable domain, rest sourced from reference TRBV11-3 and TRBJ2-7, is EAGVVQSPRYKIIEKKQPVAFWCNPISGHNTLYWYLQNLGQGPELLIRYENEEAVDDSQLPKDRFSAERLKGVDSTLKIQPAELGDSAVYLCASSRGLAGTEQYFGPGTRLTVT.